This TCR beta chain comes out of a study of blood T cell repertoires in COVID-19. Clones were sequenced by immunoSEQ multiplex PCR, and TCRdb holds only the in-frame ones, with some missing. The sample records approximately 37,000 clones, about 86% being singletons. This receptor was identified in a man between 40 and 49 years old with active COVID-19. The sample consisted of peripheral blood.

This CDR3 reads CASSPRTGGNTDTQYF. CDR3 sequence (DNA): TGTGCCAGCAGTCCCCGGACAGGGGGCAACACAGATACGCAGTATTTT. The rearrangement uses TRBV28 and TRBJ2-3, with 11 bases fitting TRBD1. Germline V gene lookup returns CDR1 MDHEN and CDR2 SYDVKM. V was clipped by 5 bases and J by 2 bases; unmatched bases: 6. The CDR3 is 16 amino acids.